This T cell receptor (beta chain) was profiled in a study of T cell repertoires in cytomegalovirus infection. Study information: As its CMV epitopes, the study selected recently identified HLA-C-restricted and well-studied HLA-B-restricted targets. Public TCR beta signatures indicated both CMV infection and matching HLA type.

A note on this clonotype: What it binds is not known.

This CDR3 region has 18 residues. Germline V gene sequence: CDR1 MNHEY, CDR2 SVGAGI. Losses at the gene ends were 2 bases for V and 0 bases for J; bases not matched to a gene: 9. Study-level findings and limits: Of the TCR beta families, the public ones yielded a cumulative frequency that identified carriers of CMV plus the relevant HLA. The response measured ex vivo was dominated by TCR beta clonotypes (HLA-C-restricted and CMV-specific).

TCRdb fed the reads into MiXCR, producing one record per CDR3 protein. The profile covers around 770,000 distinct CDR3 sequences, with around 29% appearing a single time and around 13% taken by the ten largest. The chain carries TRBV6-5 and TRBJ1-2, with 10 bases that match TRBD1. Sequenced here: cultured CD8+ T cells from PBMCs, sampled from culture after CMV antigen stimulation. The origin of this receptor is a human donor in good health (CMV status not recorded). Some clones in this sample may be carry-over from other donors' samples. CDR3 coding DNA: TGTGCCAGCAGTTACCGGTCCGGGACAGGGGTATCTAACTATGGCTACACCTTC. It specifies CASSYRSGTGVSNYGYTF.